The present entry profiles one T cell receptor beta chain with its context. What it binds is not known. RNA transcripts yielded amplified TCR beta CDR3 regions. The HTBI primer set drove a first-round RT-PCR of the TCR CDR3. TCRdb re-analysed the multiplex PCR reads in MiXCR, keeping a single row per CDR3 protein. The sample consists of hundreds of thousands of distinct CDR3 sequences, approximately 16% of them appearing once. If no ophthalmopathy progression occurred within 18 months, Graves' hyperthyroidism was stable. The authors obtained PBMCs from more than 9.5 ml of fresh peripheral blood. This sample is part of a study of T cells in Graves' hyperthyroidism and ophthalmopathy. Study as a whole: At the time of initial diagnosis and before any treatment, peripheral blood was collected. Findings of the study overall: Ophthalmopathy was distinguished from stable hyperthyroidism by 13 V-J signatures.

Source material: blood. The sequence was collected from a woman aged 18-29 years with Graves' hyperthyroidism.

The CDR3 DNA follows: TGTGCCAGCAGTTTATCGGCCGGCTGGGAGCAGTACTTC. As protein: CASSLSAGWEQYF. The rearrangement joins TRBV27 to TRBJ2-7; D is ambiguous. Germline CDR1 and CDR2: MNHEY and SMNVEV (reference sequence). Deletions cut 0 bases from V and 7 bases from J, with 10 bases between. The CDR3 totals 13 residues.